Sequencing of this T cell receptor (beta chain) was carried out in a study of tumor-infiltrating lymphocytes in primary liver carcinoma. Germline assignment: CDR1 SGHAT and CDR2 FQNNGV. The CDR3 is 13 residues long. Germline DNA was also extracted, and blood RNA derived from unsorted whole blood. With approximately 470 ng total RNA as template and a constant-region primer, TCR beta cDNA was made. Nested multiplex PCR, run for three rounds with slightly modified ARM-PCR, yielded TCR beta libraries. Forward primers for TRBV1-TRBV30 and a C-beta reverse primer served the first two PCR rounds, at about 10 cycles each. TCRdb fed the multiplex PCR reads into MiXCR, producing one record per CDR3 protein. The table lists 300,000 to 350,000 distinct CDR3 sequences, around 60% of them singletons, with 5.5% to 7% in the top ten. With respect to this clonotype: Germline is not matched at one junction end, which may reflect a read error.

Sequenced: peripheral blood. This chain links TRBV11-2 with TRBJ2-7; 7 nucleotides align to TRBD2. This sequence was found in a man aged 40-49 years with primary liver carcinoma and hepatitis B virus infection. The CDR3 spells CVSNLAGTYEQYF. The CDR3 DNA reads TGTGTCAGCAATTTAGCGGGCACCTACGAGCAGTACTTC. The whole variable domain, remainder taken from reference TRBV11-2 and TRBJ2-7, is EAGVAQSPRYKIIEKRQSVAFWCNPISGHATLYWYQQILGQGPKLLIQFQNNGVVDDSQLPKDRFSAERLKGVDSTLKIQPAKLEDSAVYLCVSNLAGTYEQYFGPGTRLTVT.